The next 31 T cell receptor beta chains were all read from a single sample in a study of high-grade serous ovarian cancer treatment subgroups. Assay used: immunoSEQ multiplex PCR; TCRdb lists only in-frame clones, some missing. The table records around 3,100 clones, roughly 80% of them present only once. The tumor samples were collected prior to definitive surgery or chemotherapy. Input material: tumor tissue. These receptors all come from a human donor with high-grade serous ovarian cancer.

CDR3 DNA sequence: TGTGCCAGCAAGGTGGATGGAGATCAGCCCCAGCATTTT. Translation: CASKVDGDQPQHF. The chain uses TRBV2 and TRBJ1-5; D is uncertain. This CDR3 region has 13 residues. The germline V gene has CDR1 SNHLY and CDR2 FYNNEI. With 7 bases removed from V and 5 bases from J, the gap between germline ends came to 12 bases.

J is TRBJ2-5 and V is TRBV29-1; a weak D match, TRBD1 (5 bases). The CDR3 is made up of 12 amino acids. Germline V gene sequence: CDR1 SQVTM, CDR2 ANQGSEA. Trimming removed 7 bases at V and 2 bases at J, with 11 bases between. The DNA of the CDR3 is TGCAGCGGTCGACAGCATCAAGAGACCCAGTACTTC. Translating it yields CSGRQHQETQYF. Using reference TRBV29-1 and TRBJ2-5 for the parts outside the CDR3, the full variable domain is SAVISQKPSRDICQRGTSLTIQCQVDSQVTMMFWYRQQPGQSLTLIATANQGSEATYESGFVIDKFPISRPNLTFSTLTVSNMSPEDSSIYLCSGRQHQETQYFGPGTRLLVL.

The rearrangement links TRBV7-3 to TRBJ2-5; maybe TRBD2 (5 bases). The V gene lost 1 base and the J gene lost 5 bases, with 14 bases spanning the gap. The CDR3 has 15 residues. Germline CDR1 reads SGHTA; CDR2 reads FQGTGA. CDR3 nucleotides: TGTGCCAGCAGCTTAAACCCGGGGATCTATGAGACCCAGTACTTC. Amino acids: CASSLNPGIYETQYF.

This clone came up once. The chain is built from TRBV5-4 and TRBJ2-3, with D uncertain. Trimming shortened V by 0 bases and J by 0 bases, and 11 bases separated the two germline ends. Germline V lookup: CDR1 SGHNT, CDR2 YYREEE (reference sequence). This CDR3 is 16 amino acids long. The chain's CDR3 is CASSLELRPSTDTQYF. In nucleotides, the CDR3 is TGTGCCAGCAGCTTGGAATTGCGGCCTAGCACAGATACGCAGTATTTT. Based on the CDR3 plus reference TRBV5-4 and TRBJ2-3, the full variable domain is ETGVTQSPTHLIKTRGQQVTLRCSSQSGHNTVSWYQQALGQGPQFIFQYYREEENGRGNFPPRFSGLQFPNYSSELNVNALELDDSALYLCASSLELRPSTDTQYFGPGTRLTVL.

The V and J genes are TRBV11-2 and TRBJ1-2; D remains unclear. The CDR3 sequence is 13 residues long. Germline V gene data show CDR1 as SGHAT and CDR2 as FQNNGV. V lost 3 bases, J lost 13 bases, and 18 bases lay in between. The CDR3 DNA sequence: TGTGCCAGCAGCTTGTCCGACGGCCCCTTTCCCACCTTC. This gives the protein CASSLSDGPFPTF.

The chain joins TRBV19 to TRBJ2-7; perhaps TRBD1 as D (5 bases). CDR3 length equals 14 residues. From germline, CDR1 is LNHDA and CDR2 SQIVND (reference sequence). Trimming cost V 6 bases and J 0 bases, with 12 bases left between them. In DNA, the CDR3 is TGTGCCAGTAGAGCAGGGTGGAGCTCCTACGAGCAGTACTTC. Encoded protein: CASRAGWSSYEQYF.

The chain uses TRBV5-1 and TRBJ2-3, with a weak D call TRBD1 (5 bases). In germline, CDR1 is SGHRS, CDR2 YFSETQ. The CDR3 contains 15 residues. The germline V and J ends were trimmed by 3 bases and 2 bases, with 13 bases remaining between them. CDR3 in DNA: TGCGCCAGCAGCTCAGGTGGGGCTACCACAGATACGCAGTATTTT. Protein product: CASSSGGATTDTQYF.

CDR3 in DNA: TGTGCCAGCAGCGCCCAAGGGACAGGGGGCGGTGGGACCGGGGAGCTGTTTTTT. It specifies CASSAQGTGGGGTGELFF. This rearrangement joins TRBV9 to TRBJ2-2; the match to TRBD1 covers 12 bases. There are 18 residues in the CDR3. With 3 bases clipped from V and 5 bases from J, the junction kept 11 bases outside the gene matches. The germline gives CDR1 SGDLS, CDR2 YYNGEE.

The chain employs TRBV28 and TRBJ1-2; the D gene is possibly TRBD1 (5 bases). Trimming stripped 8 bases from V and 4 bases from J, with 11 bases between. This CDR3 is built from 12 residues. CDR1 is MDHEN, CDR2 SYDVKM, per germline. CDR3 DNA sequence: TGTGCCAGCGGCAGGGAAGCCTATGGCTACACCTTC. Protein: CASGREAYGYTF.

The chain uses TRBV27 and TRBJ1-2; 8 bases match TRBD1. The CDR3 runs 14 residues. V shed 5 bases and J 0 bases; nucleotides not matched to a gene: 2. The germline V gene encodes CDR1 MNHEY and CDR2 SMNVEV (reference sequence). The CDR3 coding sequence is TGTGCCAGCAGTCGGACAGGGCCTAACTATGGCTACACCTTC. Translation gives CASSRTGPNYGYTF.

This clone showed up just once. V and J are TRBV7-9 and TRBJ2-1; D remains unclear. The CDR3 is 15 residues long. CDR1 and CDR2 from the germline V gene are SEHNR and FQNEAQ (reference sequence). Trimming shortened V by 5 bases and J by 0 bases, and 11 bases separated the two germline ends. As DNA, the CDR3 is TGTGCCAGCAGCCTTACGGAAAGCTCCTACAATGAGCAGTTCTTC. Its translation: CASSLTESSYNEQFF.

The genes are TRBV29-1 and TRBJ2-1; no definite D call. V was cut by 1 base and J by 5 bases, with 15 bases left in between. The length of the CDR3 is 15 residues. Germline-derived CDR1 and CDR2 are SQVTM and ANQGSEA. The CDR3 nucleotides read TGCAGCGTTGAAGCCACACCGACCGTCCACAATGAGCAGTTCTTC. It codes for CSVEATPTVHNEQFF.

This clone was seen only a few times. The CDR3: CASSQTTGAPVPLHF. The CDR3 DNA sequence: TGTGCCAGCAGCCAAACTACAGGGGCCCCTGTCCCCCTCCACTTT. V usage is TRBV7-9 and J usage is TRBJ1-6; TRBD1 agrees at 7 bases. CDR1 and CDR2 from the germline V gene are SEHNR and FQNEAQ (reference sequence). J was trimmed by 13 bases and V by 5 bases; bases with no gene match: 14. CDR3 length: 15 residues.

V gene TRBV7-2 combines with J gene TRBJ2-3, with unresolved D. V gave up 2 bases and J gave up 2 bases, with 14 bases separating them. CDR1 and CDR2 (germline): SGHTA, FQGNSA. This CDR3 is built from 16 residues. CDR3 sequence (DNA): TGTGCCAGCAGCTTACAAGGTCGTCCATACACAGATACGCAGTATTTT. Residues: CASSLQGRPYTDTQYF.

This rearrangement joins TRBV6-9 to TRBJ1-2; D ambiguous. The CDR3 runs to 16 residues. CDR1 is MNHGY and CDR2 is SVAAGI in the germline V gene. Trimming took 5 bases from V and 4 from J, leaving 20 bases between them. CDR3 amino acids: CASSDLGYGKTYGYTF. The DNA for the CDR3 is TGTGCCAGCAGTGACCTTGGGTACGGAAAGACCTATGGCTACACCTTC.

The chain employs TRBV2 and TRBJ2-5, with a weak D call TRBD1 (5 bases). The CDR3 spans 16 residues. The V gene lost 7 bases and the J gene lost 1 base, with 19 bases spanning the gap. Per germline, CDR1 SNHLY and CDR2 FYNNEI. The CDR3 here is CASTERGSRAQETQYF. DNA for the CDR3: TGTGCCAGCACCGAAAGGGGCTCCCGGGCCCAAGAGACCCAGTACTTC. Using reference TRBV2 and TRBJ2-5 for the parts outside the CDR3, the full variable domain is EPEVTQTPSHQVTQMGQEVILRCVPISNHLYFYWYRQILGQKVEFLVSFYNNEISEKSEIFDDQFSVERPDGSNFTLKIRSTKLEDSAMYFCASTERGSRAQETQYFGPGTRLLVL.

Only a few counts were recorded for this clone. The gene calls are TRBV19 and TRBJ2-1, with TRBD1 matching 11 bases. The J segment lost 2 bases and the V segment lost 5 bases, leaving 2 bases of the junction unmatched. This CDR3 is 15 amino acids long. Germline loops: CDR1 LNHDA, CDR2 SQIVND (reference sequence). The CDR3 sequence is CASSGTGGPYNEQFF. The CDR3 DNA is TGTGCCAGTAGTGGGACAGGGGGTCCCTACAATGAGCAGTTCTTC.

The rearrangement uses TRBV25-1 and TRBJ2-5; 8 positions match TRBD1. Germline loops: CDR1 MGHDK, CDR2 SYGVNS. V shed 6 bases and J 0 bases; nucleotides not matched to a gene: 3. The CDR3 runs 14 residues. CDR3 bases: TGTGCCAGCAGCTCGGACAGGGACCAAGAGACCCAGTACTTC. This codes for CASSSDRDQETQYF.

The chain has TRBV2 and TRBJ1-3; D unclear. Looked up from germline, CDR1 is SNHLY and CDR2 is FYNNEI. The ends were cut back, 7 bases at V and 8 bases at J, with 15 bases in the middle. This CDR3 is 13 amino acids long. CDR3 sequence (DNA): TGTGCCAGCACCCGAAGCGGCTGGGACACCATATATTTT. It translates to CASTRSGWDTIYF.

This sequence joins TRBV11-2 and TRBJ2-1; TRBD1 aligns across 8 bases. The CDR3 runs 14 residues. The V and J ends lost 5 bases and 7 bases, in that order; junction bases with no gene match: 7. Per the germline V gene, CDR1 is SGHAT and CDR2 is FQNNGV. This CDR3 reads CASSKDRVMNEQFF. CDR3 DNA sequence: TGTGCCAGCAGCAAGGACAGGGTTATGAATGAGCAGTTCTTC.

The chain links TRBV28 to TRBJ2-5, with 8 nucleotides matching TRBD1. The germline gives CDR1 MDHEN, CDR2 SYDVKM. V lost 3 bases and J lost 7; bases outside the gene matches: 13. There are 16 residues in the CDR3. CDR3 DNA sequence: TGTGCCAGCAGTTTGGTGGACAGGGAGCTCCTTGGGACCCAGTACTTC. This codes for CASSLVDRELLGTQYF. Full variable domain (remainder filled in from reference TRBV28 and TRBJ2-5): DVKVTQSSRYLVKRTGEKVFLECVQDMDHENMFWYRQDPGLGLRLIYFSYDVKMKEKGDIPEGYSVSREKKERFSLILESASTNQTSMYLCASSLVDRELLGTQYFGPGTRLLVL.

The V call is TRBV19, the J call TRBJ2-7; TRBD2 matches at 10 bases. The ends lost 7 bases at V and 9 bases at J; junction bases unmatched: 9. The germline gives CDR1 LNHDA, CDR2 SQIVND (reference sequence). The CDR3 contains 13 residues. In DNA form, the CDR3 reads TGTGCCAGTACCCCTCCTAGCGGGAGAGGGCAGTACTTC. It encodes CASTPPSGRGQYF.

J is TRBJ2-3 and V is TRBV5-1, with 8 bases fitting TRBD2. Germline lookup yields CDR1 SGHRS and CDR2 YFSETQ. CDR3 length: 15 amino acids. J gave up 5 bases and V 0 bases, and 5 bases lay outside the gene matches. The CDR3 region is CASSLAAGAQDTQYF. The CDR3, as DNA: TGCGCCAGCAGCTTGGCAGCGGGAGCCCAAGATACGCAGTATTTT.

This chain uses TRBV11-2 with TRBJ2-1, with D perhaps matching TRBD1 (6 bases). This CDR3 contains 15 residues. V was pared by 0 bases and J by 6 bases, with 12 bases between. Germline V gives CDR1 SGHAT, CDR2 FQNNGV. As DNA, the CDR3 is TGTGCCAGCAGCTTAGATCAGGGACACATCAATGAGCAGTTCTTC. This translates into CASSLDQGHINEQFF.

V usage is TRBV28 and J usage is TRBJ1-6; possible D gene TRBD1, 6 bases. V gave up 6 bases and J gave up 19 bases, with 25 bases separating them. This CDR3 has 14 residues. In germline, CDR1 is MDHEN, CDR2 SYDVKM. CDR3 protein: CASSPLRQVLKRHF. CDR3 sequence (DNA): TGTGCCAGCAGCCCCCTGCGACAGGTCCTTAAGCGTCACTTT.

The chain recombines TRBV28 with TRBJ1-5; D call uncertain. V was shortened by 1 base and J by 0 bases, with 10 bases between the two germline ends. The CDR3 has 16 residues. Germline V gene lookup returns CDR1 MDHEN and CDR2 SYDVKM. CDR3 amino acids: CASSLFQYPSNQPQHF. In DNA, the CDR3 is TGTGCCAGCAGTTTATTCCAGTACCCTAGCAATCAGCCCCAGCATTTT.

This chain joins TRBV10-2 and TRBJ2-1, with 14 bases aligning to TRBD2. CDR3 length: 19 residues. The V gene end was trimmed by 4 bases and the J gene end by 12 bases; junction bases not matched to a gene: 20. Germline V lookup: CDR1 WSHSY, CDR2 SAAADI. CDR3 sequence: CASSGPRGLAGEGPWGQFF. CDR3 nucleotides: TGCGCCAGCAGTGGGCCTCGGGGACTAGCGGGAGAGGGCCCGTGGGGGCAGTTCTTC.

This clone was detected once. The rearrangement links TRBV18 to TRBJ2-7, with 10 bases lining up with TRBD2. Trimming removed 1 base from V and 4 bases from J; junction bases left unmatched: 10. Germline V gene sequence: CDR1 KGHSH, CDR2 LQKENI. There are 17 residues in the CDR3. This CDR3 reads CASSPRTSGRARYEQYF. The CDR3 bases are TGTGCCAGCTCACCACGGACTAGCGGACGTGCGCGGTACGAGCAGTACTTC.

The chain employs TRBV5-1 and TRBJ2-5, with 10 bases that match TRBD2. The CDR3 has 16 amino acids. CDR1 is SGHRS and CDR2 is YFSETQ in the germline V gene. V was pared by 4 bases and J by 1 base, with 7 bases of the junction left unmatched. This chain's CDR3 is CASSGGLAMAQETQYF. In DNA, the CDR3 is TGCGCCAGCAGCGGGGGACTAGCGATGGCCCAAGAGACCCAGTACTTC.

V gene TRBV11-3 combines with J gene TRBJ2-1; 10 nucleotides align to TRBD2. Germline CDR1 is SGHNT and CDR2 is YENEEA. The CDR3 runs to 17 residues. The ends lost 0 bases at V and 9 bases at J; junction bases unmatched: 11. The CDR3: CASSLDFASGRMGEQFF. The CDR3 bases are TGTGCCAGCAGCTTAGATTTTGCTAGCGGGAGAATGGGTGAGCAGTTCTTC.

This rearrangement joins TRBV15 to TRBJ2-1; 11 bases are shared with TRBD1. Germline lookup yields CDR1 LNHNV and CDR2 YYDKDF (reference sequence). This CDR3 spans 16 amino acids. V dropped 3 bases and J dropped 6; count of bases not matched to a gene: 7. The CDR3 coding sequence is TGTGCCACCAGCAGTTCAACCGGGACAGGGGGCAATGAGCAGTTCTTC. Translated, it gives CATSSSTGTGGNEQFF.